This T cell receptor (beta chain) was captured in a study of blood T cell repertoires in COVID-19. About the study: Specimens from acute and convalescent COVID-19 originated in the United States, Italy and Spain. The analysed material was cDNA or gDNA that came from T cells, B-cell-depleted T cells, or PBMCs.

The germline V gene has CDR1 SGHRS and CDR2 YFSETQ. The V and J ends lost 0 bases and 4 bases respectively, with 17 bases between them. The CDR3 runs to 17 residues. How the authors handled the data: Nucleated cell number was recorded as an estimate derived from reference gene primer amplification. Clones were read by immunoSEQ multiplex PCR, and TCRdb kept only the in-frame ones, dropping some. For V, J and clone size, that table is used; D and trimming come from the DNA. The sample has 120,000 to 150,000 clones, around 88% seen once; the top ten hold approximately 1.4%. This chain joins TRBV5-1 and TRBJ2-1; D possibly corresponds to TRBD1 (6 bases). The source material was peripheral blood. The sequence came from a woman aged 55-69 years with acute or convalescent COVID-19. CDR3 DNA sequence: TGCGCCAGCAGCTTGGTAGGGGGTCAATCTCAATACAATGAGCAGTTCTTC. This encodes CASSLVGGQSQYNEQFF.